The 15 T cell receptor beta chains in this list originate from one sample, sequenced in a study of T cell repertoires in cytomegalovirus infection. TCRdb re-called the reads with MiXCR, one entry per CDR3 protein. Among 300,000 to 400,000 distinct CDR3 sequences, around 9.5% were seen once, and the ten largest hold over 3.5%. Sequenced: PBMCs. These receptor sequences come from a human donor in good health (CMV status not recorded). Some clones in this sample may be carry-over from other donors' samples.

This clonotype was counted only a few times. CDR3 residues: CASSQDGAVGQPQHF. CDR3 DNA: TGCGCCAGCAGCCAAGATGGAGCGGTTGGTCAGCCCCAGCATTTT. The rearrangement uses TRBV4-3 and TRBJ1-5; D ambiguous. V shed 0 bases and J shed 6 bases, with 12 bases lying between them. This CDR3 comprises 15 residues. Germline V lookup: CDR1 LGHNA, CDR2 YSLEER.

This clonotype has ten or more counts. This rearrangement joins TRBV7-8 to TRBJ2-7; 9 bases agree with TRBD2. The V and J ends lost 5 bases and 2 bases, in that order; junction bases with no gene match: 16. Germline assignment: CDR1 SGHVS and CDR2 FQNEAQ. CDR3 size: 18 residues. The CDR3 DNA sequence: TGTGCCAGCAGCACCCGAAGGGGCGGGCTAGCGGGACCCTACGAGCAGTACTTC. It encodes CASSTRRGGLAGPYEQYF.

A single count supports this clonotype. This clone may be a read error of a much larger clone one base away. V is TRBV20-1 and J is TRBJ2-5; D is uncertain. Looked up from germline, CDR1 is DFQATT and CDR2 is SNEGSKA (reference sequence). The CDR3 sequence is 11 residues long. V lost 0 bases and J 5 bases, leaving 4 bases between the germline ends. The CDR3, as DNA: TGCAGTGCTAGAGATGTGGAGACCCAGTACTTC. Translation: CSARDVETQYF.

The table lists this clonotype with many counts. V usage is TRBV5-6 and J usage is TRBJ1-1, with D possibly TRBD1 on 5 matching bases. This CDR3 contains 13 residues. Germline assignment: CDR1 SGHDT and CDR2 YYEEEE. V was shortened by 7 bases and J by 0 bases, with 10 bases between the two germline ends. The CDR3, as DNA: TGTGCCAGCCTCACAGGCTTGAACACTGAAGCTTTCTTT. Protein sequence: CASLTGLNTEAFF.

This clonotype was found many times. The gene calls are TRBV2 and TRBJ2-3, with TRBD2 matching over 12 bases. Trimming at V came to 2 bases and at J to 7 bases, leaving 19 bases not matched to a gene. Per germline, CDR1 SNHLY and CDR2 FYNNEI. The CDR3 consists of 20 residues. The CDR3 region is CASSERGQFLAGGPYHTQYF. The CDR3, as DNA: TGTGCCAGCAGTGAAAGAGGACAGTTTCTAGCGGGGGGGCCGTACCATACGCAGTATTTT.

Only a few counts were recorded for this clonotype. At one end, the junction sequence differs from germline, possibly due to a read error. This chain connects TRBV7-9 to TRBJ1-1; no clear D. The germline gives CDR1 SEHNR, CDR2 FQNEAQ (reference sequence). The CDR3 length is 11 residues. CDR3 sequence reads: CASSFSPEAFF. The CDR3 bases are TGTGCCAGCAGCTTCAGCCCTGAGGCTTTCTTT. Filled out from reference TRBV7-9 and TRBJ1-1, the complete variable domain reads DTGVSQNPRHKITKRGQNVTFRCDPISEHNRLYWYRQTLGQGPEFLTYFQNEAQLEKSRLLSDRFSAERPKGSFSTLEIQRTEQGDSAMYLCASSFSPEAFFGQGTRLTVV.

This clonotype was recorded at least ten times. V and J are TRBV7-2 and TRBJ1-5; maybe TRBD1 (5 bases). Trimming left V 1 base short and J 0 bases short, with 10 bases between. CDR3 length: 16 amino acids. Per the germline V gene, CDR1 is SGHTA and CDR2 is FQGNSA. CDR3 amino acids: CASSLVWGGSNQPQHF. CDR3 bases: TGTGCCAGCAGCTTAGTGTGGGGGGGTAGCAATCAGCCCCAGCATTTT.

In its sample, this clonotype was seen many times. The rearrangement links TRBV19 to TRBJ1-5; TRBD1 aligns across 10 bases. In germline, CDR1 is LNHDA, CDR2 SQIVND (reference sequence). The CDR3 covers 20 residues. After removal of 4 bases from V and 2 bases from J, the junction contained 17 bases not matched to a gene. CDR3 sequence: CASSTPDRGGIGYGNQPQHF. Written as DNA, the CDR3 is TGTGCCAGTAGTACCCCGGACAGGGGGGGGATAGGTTATGGCAATCAGCCCCAGCATTTT.

This clonotype was counted only a few times. The gene calls are TRBV6-2 or TRBV6-3 and TRBJ2-7, with a possible D match to TRBD1 (6 bases). This CDR3 contains 13 residues. Between the trimmed V and J ends, which lost 6 bases and 0 bases, there was a span of 9 bases. Germline CDR1 and CDR2: MNHEY and SVGEGT. CDR3 protein: CASSGQYSYEQYF. The CDR3 DNA reads TGTGCCAGCAGCGGACAGTACTCCTACGAGCAGTACTTC.

This clonotype was seen many times. The V and J genes are TRBV12-3 or TRBV12-4 and TRBJ2-3; TRBD1 is a possible D gene (6 bases). Trimming took off 6 bases at V and 2 bases at J, with 12 bases between the two ends. This CDR3 is built from 14 residues. The CDR3 DNA follows: TGTGCCAGCAGCCCGGACAGAGTCACAGATACGCAGTATTTT. Translation: CASSPDRVTDTQYF.

J is TRBJ2-2 and V is TRBV4-1; D is unresolved. The CDR3 has 15 residues. Trimming left V 3 bases short and J 5 bases short, with 13 bases between. Germline values: CDR1 MGHRA, CDR2 YSYEKL. Written as DNA, the CDR3 is TGCGCCAGCAGCCATACCCCAGCCGTGACCGGGGAGCTGTTTTTT. It yields the protein CASSHTPAVTGELFF.

This clonotype was counted a few times. V is TRBV12-3 or TRBV12-4 and J is TRBJ1-1; D perhaps matches TRBD1 (5 bases). V was pared by 3 bases and J by 2 bases, with 10 bases between. The CDR3 loop spans 14 amino acids. The CDR3 protein is CASSFLTANTEAFF. The CDR3 DNA follows: TGTGCCAGCAGTTTTTTGACAGCAAACACTGAAGCTTTCTTT.

CDR3 in DNA: TGTGCCAGCAGCCCCTGGGGCCATGAAGCTTTCTTT. Translating it yields CASSPWGHEAFF. The rearrangement links TRBV28 to TRBJ1-1; possible D gene TRBD1, 5 bases. The CDR3 has 12 amino acids. CDR1 and CDR2 from the germline V gene are MDHEN and SYDVKM. Trimming left V 6 bases short and J 7 bases short, with 12 bases between. The full variable domain, rest sourced from reference TRBV28 and TRBJ1-1, is DVKVTQSSRYLVKRTGEKVFLECVQDMDHENMFWYRQDPGLGLRLIYFSYDVKMKEKGDIPEGYSVSREKKERFSLILESASTNQTSMYLCASSPWGHEAFFGQGTRLTVV.

This clonotype has a handful of counts. The chain carries TRBV25-1 and TRBJ2-1; D may match TRBD1 or TRBD2 (7 bases each). Trimming shortened V by 11 bases and J by 4 bases, and 12 bases separated the two germline ends. The CDR3 sequence is 12 residues long. Per germline, CDR1 MGHDK and CDR2 SYGVNS. CDR3: CAVQGGYNEQFF. Here the CDR3 DNA reads TGTGCCGTTCAGGGGGGGTACAATGAGCAGTTCTTC.

This clonotype has a count of ten or more. This chain links TRBV7-6 with TRBJ1-4; D uncertain. CDR1 and CDR2 (germline): SGHVS, FNYEAQ. The CDR3 sequence is 15 residues long. V lost 3 bases and J 3 bases, leaving 11 bases between the germline ends. CDR3 DNA sequence: TGTGCCAGCAGCTTGGAACCCGGACCTAATGAAAAACTGTTTTTT. It encodes CASSLEPGPNEKLFF.